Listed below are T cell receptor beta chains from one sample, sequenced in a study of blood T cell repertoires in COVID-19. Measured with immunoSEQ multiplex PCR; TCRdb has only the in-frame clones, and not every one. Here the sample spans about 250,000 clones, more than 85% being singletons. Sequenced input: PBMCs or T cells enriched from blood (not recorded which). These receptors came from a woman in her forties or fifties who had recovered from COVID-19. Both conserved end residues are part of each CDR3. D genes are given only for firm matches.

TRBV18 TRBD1 CASSRGDSNYGYTF
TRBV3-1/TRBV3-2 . CASSQDRASQDTQYF
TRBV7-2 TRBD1 CASSLPGGYNEQFF
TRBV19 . CASSIAGEGQPQHF
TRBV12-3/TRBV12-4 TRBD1 CASRPAQGGAFF
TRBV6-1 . CASSDGGPYEQYF
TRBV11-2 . CASSLGGTREKLFF
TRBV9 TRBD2 CASSTTSGFDTDTQYF
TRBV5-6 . CASSYQGRTKDNYGYTF
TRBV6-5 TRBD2 CASRVFSGYTDTQYF
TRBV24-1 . CATSSGTTQETQYF
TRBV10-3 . CAISDPGGLRETQYF
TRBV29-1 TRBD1 CSVEKPGGVELFF
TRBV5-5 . CASSLIRGHQPQHF
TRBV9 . CASSVTEGGLGYEQYF
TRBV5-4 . CASSTDGMNTEAFF
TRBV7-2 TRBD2 CASSDSGRATDTQYF
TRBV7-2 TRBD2 CASSLLAGGQTQYF
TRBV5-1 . CASSQTTGRGTEAFF
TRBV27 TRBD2 CASSRLAGAYNEQFF
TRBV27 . CASSSNQPQHF
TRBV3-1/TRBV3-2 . CASSQSMDQPQHF
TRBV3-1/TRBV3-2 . CASSQEVAAFGELFF
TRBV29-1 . CSEGTGKNQPQHF
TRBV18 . CASSPTAQNTEAFF
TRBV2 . CAGSGGINTIYF
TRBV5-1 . CASSEGGGSSPLHF
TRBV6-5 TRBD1 CASNRDRDEPQHF
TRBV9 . CASSARTNTEAFF
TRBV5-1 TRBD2 CASSFSGLNTGELFF
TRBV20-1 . CSARTDEAFF
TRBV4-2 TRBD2 CASSQDSFGTSGKYNEQFF
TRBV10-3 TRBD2 CAISQGLASYEQYF